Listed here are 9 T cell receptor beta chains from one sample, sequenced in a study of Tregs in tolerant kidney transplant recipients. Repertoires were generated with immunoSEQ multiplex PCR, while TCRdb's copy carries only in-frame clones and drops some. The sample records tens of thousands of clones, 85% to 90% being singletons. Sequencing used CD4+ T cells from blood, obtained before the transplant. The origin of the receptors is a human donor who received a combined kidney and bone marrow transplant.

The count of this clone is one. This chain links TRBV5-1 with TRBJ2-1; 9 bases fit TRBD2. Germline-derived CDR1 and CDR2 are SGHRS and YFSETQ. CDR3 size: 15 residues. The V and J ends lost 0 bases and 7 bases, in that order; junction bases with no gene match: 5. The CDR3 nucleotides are TGCGCCAGCAGCTTGGGGGCTAGCGGGGCGAATGAGCAGTTCTTC. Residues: CASSLGASGANEQFF.

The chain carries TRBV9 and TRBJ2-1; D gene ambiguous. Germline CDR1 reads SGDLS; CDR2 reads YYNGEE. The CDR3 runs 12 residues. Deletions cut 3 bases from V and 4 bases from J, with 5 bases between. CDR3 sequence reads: CASSAGYNEQFF. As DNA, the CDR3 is TGTGCCAGCAGCGCCGGGTACAATGAGCAGTTCTTC.

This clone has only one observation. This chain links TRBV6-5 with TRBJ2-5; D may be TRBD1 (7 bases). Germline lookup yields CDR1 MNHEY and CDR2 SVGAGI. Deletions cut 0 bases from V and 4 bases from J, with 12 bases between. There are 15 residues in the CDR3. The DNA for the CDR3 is TGTGCCAGCAGTTACTCGCCAGGGGGAGGAGAGACCCAGTACTTC. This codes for CASSYSPGGGETQYF.

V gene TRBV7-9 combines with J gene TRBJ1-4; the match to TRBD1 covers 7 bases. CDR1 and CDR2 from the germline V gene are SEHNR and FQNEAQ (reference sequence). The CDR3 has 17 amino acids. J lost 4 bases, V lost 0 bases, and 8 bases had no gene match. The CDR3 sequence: CASSLAVQGVINEKLFF. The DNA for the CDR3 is TGTGCCAGCAGCTTAGCGGTCCAGGGGGTTATTAATGAAAAACTGTTTTTT.

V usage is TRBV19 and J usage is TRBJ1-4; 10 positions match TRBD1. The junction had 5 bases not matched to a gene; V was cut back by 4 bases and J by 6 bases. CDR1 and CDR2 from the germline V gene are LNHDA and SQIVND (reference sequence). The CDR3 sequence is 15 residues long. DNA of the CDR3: TGTGCCAGTAGTAGAAGGACAGGGGGTTATGAAAAACTGTTTTTT. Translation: CASSRRTGGYEKLFF.

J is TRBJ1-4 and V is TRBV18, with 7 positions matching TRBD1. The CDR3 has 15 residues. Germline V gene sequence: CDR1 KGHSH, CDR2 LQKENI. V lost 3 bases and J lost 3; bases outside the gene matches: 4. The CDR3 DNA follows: TGTGCCAGCTCACCGGCTCAGGGGGCTAATGAAAAACTGTTTTTT. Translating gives CASSPAQGANEKLFF.

The CDR3 DNA is TGTGCCAGCAGCTCGTCGGGATTCGGCTCCTACAATGAGCAGTTCTTC. Its protein is CASSSSGFGSYNEQFF. This chain links TRBV7-8 with TRBJ2-1, with D perhaps matching TRBD2 (5 bases). The CDR3 contains 16 residues. Looked up from germline, CDR1 is SGHVS and CDR2 is FQNEAQ. V lost 4 bases, J lost 0 bases, and 13 bases lay in between.

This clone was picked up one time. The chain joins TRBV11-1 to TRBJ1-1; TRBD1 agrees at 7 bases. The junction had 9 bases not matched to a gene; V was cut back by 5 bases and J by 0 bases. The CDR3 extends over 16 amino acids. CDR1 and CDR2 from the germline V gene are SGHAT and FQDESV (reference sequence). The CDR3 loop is CASSPSRDSMNTEAFF. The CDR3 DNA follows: TGTGCCAGCAGCCCAAGCCGGGACAGCATGAACACTGAAGCTTTCTTT.

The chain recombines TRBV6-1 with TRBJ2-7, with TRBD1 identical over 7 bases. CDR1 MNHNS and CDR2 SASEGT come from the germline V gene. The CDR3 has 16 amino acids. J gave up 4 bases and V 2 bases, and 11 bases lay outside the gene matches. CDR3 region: CASSEFGRSRGYEQYF. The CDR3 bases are TGTGCCAGCAGTGAATTCGGTAGGAGCAGGGGGTACGAGCAGTACTTC.